This T cell receptor beta chain was sequenced in a study of response to subunit inactivated influenza vaccine. CDR1 and CDR2 (germline): MDHEN, SYDVKM. The CDR3 totals 17 residues. V dropped 7 bases and J dropped 3; count of bases not matched to a gene: 11. Overall study results and limits: Each seasonal flu vaccination may recruit only limited new T cells, authors suggested.

This clonotype was observed a few times. Antigen: not known. TCRdb independently ran MiXCR on the RT-PCR reads; one entry per CDR3 protein. The data contain around 790,000 distinct CDR3 sequences, 20% to 25% of them singletons. This receptor was identified in a man aged 50 or older who received an inactivated influenza vaccine. Sequenced here: PBMCs from blood, sampled around 5 days after vaccination. V usage is TRBV28 and J usage is TRBJ2-1, with 11 bases fitting TRBD1. For the CDR3, the DNA is TGTGCCAGCACAGTTTATGGACAGGGGGCTTACTACAATGAGCAGTTCTTC. This codes for CASTVYGQGAYYNEQFF.